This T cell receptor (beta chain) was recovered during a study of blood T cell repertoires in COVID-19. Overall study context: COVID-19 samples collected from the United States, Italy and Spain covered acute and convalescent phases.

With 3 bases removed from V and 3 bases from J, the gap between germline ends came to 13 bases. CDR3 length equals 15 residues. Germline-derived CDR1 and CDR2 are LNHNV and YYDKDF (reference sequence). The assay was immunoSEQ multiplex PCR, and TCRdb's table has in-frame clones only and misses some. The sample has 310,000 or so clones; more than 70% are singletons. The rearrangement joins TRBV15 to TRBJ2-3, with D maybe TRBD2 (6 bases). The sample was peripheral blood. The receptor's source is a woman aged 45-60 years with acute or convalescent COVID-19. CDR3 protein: CATSSIGRWTDTQYF. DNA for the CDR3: TGTGCCACCAGCAGTATAGGGAGGTGGACAGATACGCAGTATTTT.